This is a list of T cell receptor beta chains from one sample in a study of cytomegalovirus exposure and HLA in healthy donors. Using immunoSEQ multiplex PCR, the repertoire was profiled, and TCRdb retains in-frame clones only, with some absent. Among 150,000 to 200,000 clones listed, over 70% were seen once. The sequenced material came from PBMCs. These receptors all come from a man younger than 45 in good health and CMV-seronegative. Both conserved end residues are part of each CDR3. The D gene is left open where the match is weak. Only part of the rows carry a size: once, few, many, or a class if the clone is expanded.

D gene	V gene	J gene	clone size	CDR3 length	CDR3 protein	CDR3 DNA
TRBD1	TRBV28	TRBJ1-1	-	15	CASGNPGQGGAEAFF	TGTGCCAGCGGGAACCCGGGACAGGGGGGGGCTGAAGCTTTCTTT
TRBD2	TRBV9	TRBJ2-4	-	14	CASSSWGGYNIQYF	TGTGCCAGCAGCTCCTGGGGGGGTTACAACATTCAGTACTTC
-	TRBV7-2	TRBJ2-2	-	16	CASRGPLFAGTGELFF	TGTGCCAGCAGGGGGCCCCTTTTTGCGGGAACCGGGGAGCTGTTTTTT
TRBD1	TRBV19	TRBJ2-7	-	14	CASSNVTGAEEQYF	TGTGCCAGTAGTAATGTGACAGGGGCTGAGGAGCAGTACTTC
-	TRBV7-2	TRBJ1-1	-	15	CASTTGSFLNTEAFF	TGTGCCAGCACCACTGGGAGCTTTCTGAACACTGAAGCTTTCTTT
TRBD1	TRBV7-6	TRBJ1-2	-	14	CASSPGAAGGIYTF	TGTGCCAGCAGCCCGGGGGCGGCAGGGGGAATCTACACCTTC
TRBD1	TRBV5-1	TRBJ2-2	-	15	CASSTSQGVTGGLFF	TGCGCCAGCAGCACTTCACAGGGGGTCACCGGGGGGCTGTTTTTT
-	TRBV5-4	TRBJ2-1	once	13	CASSDHRSYEQFF	TGTGCCAGCAGCGATCACAGGAGCTATGAGCAGTTCTTC
-	TRBV2	TRBJ2-7	-	13	CASILGSISEQYF	TGTGCCAGCATTCTTGGTAGCATTTCCGAGCAGTACTTC
TRBD1	TRBV13	TRBJ1-1	-	14	CASSFGQVDTEAFF	TGTGCCAGCAGCTTCGGACAGGTGGACACTGAAGCTTTCTTT
-	TRBV6-1	TRBJ1-3	-	14	CASSALLSGNTIYF	TGTGCCAGCAGTGCCCTCCTTTCTGGAAACACCATATATTTT
-	TRBV2	TRBJ1-1	-	13	CARTGLMNTEAFF	TGTGCCAGGACAGGTCTCATGAACACTGAAGCTTTCTTT
-	TRBV28	TRBJ1-6	-	11	CASSRSVPLHF	TGTGCCAGCAGCCGTTCAGTGCCCCTCCACTTT
TRBD2	TRBV27	TRBJ2-5	-	12	CASSSGGETQYF	TGTGCCAGCAGTTCCGGGGGGGAGACCCAGTACTTC
-	TRBV4-3	TRBJ1-2	once	16	CASSQEARQANYGYTF	TGCGCCAGCAGCCAAGAGGCCCGGCAGGCTAACTATGGCTACACCTTC
-	TRBV20-1	TRBJ2-7	-	11	CSANSPGEQYF	TGCAGTGCTAATAGTCCAGGCGAGCAGTACTTC
-	TRBV21-1	TRBJ1-1	-	12	CASSKVSTEALF	TGTGCCAGCAGCAAAGTGAGCACTGAAGCTCTCTTT
-	TRBV6-6	TRBJ1-5	-	13	CASSYSPNQPQHF	TGTGCCAGCAGTTACTCTCCTAATCAGCCCCAGCATTTT
-	TRBV29-1	TRBJ1-2	-	12	CSAGEGTYGYTF	TGCAGCGCTGGGGAGGGTACCTATGGCTACACCTTC
-	TRBV7-8	TRBJ1-2	once	13	CASSSDSSYGYTF	TGTGCCAGCAGCTCGGACTCAAGCTATGGCTACACCTTC